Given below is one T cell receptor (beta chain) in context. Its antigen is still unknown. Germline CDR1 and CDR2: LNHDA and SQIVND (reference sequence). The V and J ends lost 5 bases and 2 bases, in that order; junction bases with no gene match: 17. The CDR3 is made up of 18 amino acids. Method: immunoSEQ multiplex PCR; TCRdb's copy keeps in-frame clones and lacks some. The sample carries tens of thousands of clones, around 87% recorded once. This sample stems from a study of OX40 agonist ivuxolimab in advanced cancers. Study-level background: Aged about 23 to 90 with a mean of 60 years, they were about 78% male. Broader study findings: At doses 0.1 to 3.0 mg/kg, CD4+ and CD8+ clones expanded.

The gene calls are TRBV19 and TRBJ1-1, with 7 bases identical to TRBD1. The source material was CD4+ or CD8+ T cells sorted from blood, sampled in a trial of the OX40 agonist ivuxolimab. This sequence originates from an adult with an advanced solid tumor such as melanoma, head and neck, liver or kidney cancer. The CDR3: CASSPRTTGYRLNTEAFF. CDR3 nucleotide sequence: TGTGCCAGTAGTCCGCGAACGACAGGGTACAGACTTAACACTGAAGCTTTCTTT.